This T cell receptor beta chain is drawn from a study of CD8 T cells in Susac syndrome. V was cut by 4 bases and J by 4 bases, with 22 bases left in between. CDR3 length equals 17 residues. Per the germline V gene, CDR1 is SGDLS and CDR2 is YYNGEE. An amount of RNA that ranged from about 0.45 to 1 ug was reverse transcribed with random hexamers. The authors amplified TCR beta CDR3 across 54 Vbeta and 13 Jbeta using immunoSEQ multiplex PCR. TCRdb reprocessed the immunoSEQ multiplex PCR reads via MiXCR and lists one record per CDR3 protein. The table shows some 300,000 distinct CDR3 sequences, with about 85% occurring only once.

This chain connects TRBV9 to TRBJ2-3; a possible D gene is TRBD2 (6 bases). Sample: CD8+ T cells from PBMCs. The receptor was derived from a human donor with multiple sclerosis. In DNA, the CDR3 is TGTGCCAGCAGCTCATACTGGGACTGGAAGACCCCAGATACGCAGTATTTT. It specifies CASSSYWDWKTPDTQYF. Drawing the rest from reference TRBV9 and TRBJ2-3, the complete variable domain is DSGVTQTPKHLITATGQRVTLRCSPRSGDLSVYWYQQSLDQGLQFLIQYYNGEERAKGNILERFSAQQFPDLHSELNLSSLELGDSALYFCASSSYWDWKTPDTQYFGPGTRLTVL.